Sequencing of this TCR beta chain was carried out in a study of CD4 T cells in relation to SARS-CoV-2 and coronaviruses. Clones were read by immunoSEQ multiplex PCR, and TCRdb kept only the in-frame ones, dropping some. The sample gives 35,000 or so clones, 75% to 85% of which show up once; over 2.5% is in the top ten. A word on this clone: What it binds is not known.

This CDR3 contains 15 residues. V was clipped by 3 bases and J by 7 bases; unmatched bases: 9. CDR1 and CDR2 (germline): SGHNT, YYREEE (reference sequence). This rearrangement joins TRBV5-4 to TRBJ2-7; 11 positions match TRBD2. This clonotype was obtained from an adult with COVID-19. The sequencing sample was made of memory CD4+ T cells from PBMCs, cultured in vitro. CDR3: CASSSPGLAGGEQYF. In DNA form, the CDR3 reads TGTGCCAGCAGCTCGCCAGGCTTAGCGGGGGGGGAGCAGTACTTC.